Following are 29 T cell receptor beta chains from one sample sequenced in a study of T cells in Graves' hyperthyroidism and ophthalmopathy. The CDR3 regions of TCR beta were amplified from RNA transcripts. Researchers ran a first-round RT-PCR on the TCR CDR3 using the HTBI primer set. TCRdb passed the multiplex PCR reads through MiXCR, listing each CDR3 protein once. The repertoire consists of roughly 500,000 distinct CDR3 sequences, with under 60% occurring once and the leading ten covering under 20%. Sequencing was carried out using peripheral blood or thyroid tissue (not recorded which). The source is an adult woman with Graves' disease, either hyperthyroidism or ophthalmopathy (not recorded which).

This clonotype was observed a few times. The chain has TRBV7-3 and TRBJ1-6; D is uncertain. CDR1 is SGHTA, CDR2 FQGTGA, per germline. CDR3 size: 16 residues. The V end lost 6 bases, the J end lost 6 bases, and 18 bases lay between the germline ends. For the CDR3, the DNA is TGTGCCAGCAGTTTACACCGACACGACGGTAATTCACCCCTCCACTTT. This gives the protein CASSLHRHDGNSPLHF.

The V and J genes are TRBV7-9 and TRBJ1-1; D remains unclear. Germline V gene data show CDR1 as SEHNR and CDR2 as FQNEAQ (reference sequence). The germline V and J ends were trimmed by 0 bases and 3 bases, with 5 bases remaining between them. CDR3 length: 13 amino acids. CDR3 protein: CASSLAVHTEAFF. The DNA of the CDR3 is TGTGCCAGCAGCTTAGCGGTTCACACTGAAGCTTTCTTT.

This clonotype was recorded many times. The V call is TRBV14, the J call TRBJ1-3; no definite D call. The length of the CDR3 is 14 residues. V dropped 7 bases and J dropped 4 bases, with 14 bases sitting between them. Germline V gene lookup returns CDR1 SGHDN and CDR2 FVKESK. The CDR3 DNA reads TGTGCCAGCACAGGAACTTCGGAGGGAAACACCATATATTTT. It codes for CASTGTSEGNTIYF.

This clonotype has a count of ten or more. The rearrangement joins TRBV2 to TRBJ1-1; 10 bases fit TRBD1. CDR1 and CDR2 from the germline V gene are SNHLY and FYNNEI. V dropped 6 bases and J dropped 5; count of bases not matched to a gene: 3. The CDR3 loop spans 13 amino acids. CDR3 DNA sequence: TGTGCCAGCAGCGACAGGGGGCATACTGAAGCTTTCTTT. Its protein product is CASSDRGHTEAFF.

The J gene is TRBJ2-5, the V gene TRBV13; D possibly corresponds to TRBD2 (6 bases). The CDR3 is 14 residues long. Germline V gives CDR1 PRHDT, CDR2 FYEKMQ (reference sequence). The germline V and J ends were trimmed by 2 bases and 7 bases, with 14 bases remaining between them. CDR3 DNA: TGTGCCAGCAGCTTATTTACCGGGAGCGGGACCCAGTACTTC. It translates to CASSLFTGSGTQYF.

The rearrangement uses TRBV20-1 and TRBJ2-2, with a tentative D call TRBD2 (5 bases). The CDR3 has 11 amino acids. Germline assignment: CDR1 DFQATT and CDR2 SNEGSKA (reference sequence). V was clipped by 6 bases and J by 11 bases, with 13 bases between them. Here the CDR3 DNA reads TGCAGTGCAATAGGAGGCGGCGAGCTGTTTTTT. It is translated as CSAIGGGELFF.

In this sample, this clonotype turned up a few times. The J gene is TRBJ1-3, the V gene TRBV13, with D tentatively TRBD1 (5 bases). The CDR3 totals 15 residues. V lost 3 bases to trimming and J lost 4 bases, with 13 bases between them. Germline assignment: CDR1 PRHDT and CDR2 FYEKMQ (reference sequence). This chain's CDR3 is CASSFFYRTGNTIYF. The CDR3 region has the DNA TGTGCCAGCAGCTTCTTCTACAGGACAGGAAACACCATATATTTT.

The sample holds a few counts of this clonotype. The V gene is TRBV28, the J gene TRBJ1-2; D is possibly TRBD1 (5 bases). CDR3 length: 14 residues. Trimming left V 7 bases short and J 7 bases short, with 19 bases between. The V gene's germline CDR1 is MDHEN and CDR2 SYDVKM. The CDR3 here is CASKPYIRGSGYTF. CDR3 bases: TGTGCCAGCAAACCATATATTCGGGGGTCTGGCTACACCTTC.

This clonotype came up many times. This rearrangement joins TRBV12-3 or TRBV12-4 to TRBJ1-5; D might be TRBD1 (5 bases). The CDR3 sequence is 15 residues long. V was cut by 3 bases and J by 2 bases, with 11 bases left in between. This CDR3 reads CASSLEGLGNQPQHF. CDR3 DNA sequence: TGTGCCAGCAGTTTGGAGGGGCTTGGCAATCAGCCCCAGCATTTT.

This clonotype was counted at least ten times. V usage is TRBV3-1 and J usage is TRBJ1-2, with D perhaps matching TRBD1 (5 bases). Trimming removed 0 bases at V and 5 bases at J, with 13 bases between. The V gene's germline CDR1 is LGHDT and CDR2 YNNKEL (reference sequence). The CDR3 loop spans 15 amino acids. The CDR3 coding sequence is TGTGCCAGCAGCCAAGATGTGAGGAGGGGTTATGGCTACACCTTC. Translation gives CASSQDVRRGYGYTF.

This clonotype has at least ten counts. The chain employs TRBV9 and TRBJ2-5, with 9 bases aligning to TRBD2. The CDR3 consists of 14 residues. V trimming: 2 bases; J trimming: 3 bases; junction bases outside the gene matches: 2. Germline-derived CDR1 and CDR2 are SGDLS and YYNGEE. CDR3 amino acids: CASSVLAGKETQYF. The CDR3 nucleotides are TGTGCCAGCAGCGTTCTAGCGGGAAAAGAGACCCAGTACTTC.

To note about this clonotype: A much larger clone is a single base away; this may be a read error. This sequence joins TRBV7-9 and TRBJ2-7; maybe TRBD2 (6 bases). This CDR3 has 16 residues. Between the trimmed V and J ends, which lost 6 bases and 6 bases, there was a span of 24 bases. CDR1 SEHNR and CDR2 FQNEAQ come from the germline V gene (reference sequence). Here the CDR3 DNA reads TGTGCCAGCAGGCGAATAGGGGTCTTCTCCGGGGGCGAGCAGTACTTC. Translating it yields CASRRIGVFSGGEQYF.

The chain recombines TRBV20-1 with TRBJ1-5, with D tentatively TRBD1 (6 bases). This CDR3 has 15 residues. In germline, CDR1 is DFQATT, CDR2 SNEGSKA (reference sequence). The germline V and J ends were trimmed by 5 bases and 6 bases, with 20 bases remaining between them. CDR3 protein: CSARPAGDRTQPQHF. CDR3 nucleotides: TGCAGTGCTCGACCAGCGGGAGACAGGACTCAGCCCCAGCATTTT.

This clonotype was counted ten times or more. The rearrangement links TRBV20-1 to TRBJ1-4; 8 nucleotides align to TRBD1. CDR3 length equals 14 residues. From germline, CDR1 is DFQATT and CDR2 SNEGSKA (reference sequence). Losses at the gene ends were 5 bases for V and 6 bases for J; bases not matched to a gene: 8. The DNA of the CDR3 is TGCAGTGCTTCATGGGGGACAGGAGATGAAAAACTGTTTTTT. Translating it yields CSASWGTGDEKLFF.

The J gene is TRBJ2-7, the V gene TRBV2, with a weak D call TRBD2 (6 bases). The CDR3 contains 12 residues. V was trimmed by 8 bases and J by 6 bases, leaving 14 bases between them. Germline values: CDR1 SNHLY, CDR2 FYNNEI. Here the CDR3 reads CASGGVGSEQYF. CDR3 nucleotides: TGTGCCAGCGGAGGGGTAGGGAGCGAGCAGTACTTC.

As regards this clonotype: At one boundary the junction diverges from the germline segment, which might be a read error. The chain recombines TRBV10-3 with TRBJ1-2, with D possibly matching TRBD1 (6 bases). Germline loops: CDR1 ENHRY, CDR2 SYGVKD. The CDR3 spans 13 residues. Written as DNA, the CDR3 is TGTGCCAGCAGTGCCAGGGGCGTCTATGGCTACACCTTC. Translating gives CASSARGVYGYTF.

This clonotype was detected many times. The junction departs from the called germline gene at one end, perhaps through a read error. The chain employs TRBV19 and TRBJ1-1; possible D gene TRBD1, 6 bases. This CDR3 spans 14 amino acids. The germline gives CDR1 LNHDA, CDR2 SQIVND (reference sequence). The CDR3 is CASSIPDSYLETFF. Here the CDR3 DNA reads TGTGCCAGTAGTATCCCGGACAGCTACCTTGAAACTTTCTTT.

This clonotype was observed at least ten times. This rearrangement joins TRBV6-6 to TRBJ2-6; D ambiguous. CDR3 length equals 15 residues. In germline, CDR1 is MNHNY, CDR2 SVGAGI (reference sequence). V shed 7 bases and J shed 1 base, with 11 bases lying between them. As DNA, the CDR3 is TGTGCCAGCACCATTTTTCTATCTGGGGCCAACGTCCTGACTTTC. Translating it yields CASTIFLSGANVLTF.

The CDR3 bases are TGTGCCAGCAGTTACAGTCAGGGTGAAGGGACCCAGCATTTT. Translating gives CASSYSQGEGTQHF. The chain links TRBV6-5 to TRBJ1-5; TRBD1 is a possible D gene (5 bases). The ends were cut back, 2 bases at V and 11 bases at J, with 16 bases in the middle. The CDR3 length is 14 residues. Germline CDR1 MNHEY, CDR2 SVGAGI.

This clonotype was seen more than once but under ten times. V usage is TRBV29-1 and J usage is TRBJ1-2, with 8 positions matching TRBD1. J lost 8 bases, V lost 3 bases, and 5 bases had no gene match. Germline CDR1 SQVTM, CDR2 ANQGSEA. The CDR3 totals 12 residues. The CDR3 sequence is CSVESAGGGYTF. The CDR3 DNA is TGCAGCGTTGAGTCCGCAGGGGGCGGCTACACCTTC.

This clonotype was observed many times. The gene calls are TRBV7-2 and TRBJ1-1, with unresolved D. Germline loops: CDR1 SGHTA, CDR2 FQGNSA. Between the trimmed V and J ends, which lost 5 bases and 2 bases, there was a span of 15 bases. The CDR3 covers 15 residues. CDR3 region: CASSPRRARNTEAFF. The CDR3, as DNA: TGTGCCAGCAGCCCCCGTAGGGCACGTAACACTGAAGCTTTCTTT.

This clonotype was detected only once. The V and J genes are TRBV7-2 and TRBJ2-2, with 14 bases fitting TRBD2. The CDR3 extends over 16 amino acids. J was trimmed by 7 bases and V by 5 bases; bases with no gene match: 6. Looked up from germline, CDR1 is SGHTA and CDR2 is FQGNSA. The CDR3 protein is CASSRLAGGPGGELFF. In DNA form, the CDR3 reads TGTGCCAGCAGCCGACTAGCGGGAGGGCCCGGCGGGGAGCTGTTTTTT.

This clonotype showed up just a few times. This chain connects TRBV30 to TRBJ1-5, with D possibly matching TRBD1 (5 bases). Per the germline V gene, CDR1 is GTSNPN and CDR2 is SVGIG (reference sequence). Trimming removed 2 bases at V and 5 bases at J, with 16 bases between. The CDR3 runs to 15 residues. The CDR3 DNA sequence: TGTGCCTGGAGTCCGGCCACTGTAGGGGATCAGCCCCAGCATTTT. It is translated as CAWSPATVGDQPQHF.

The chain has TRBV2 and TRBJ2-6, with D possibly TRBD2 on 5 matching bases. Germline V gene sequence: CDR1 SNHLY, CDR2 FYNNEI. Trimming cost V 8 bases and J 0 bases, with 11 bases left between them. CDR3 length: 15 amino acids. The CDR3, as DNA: TGTGCCAGCCCGAGGGATTCCTCTGGGGCCAACGTCCTGACTTTC. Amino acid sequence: CASPRDSSGANVLTF.

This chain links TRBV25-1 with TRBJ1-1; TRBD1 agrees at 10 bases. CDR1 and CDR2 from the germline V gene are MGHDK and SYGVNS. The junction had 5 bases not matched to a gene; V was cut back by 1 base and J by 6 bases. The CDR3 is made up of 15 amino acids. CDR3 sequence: CASSESRTGGAEAFF. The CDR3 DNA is TGTGCCAGCAGTGAATCCCGGACAGGGGGGGCTGAAGCTTTCTTT.

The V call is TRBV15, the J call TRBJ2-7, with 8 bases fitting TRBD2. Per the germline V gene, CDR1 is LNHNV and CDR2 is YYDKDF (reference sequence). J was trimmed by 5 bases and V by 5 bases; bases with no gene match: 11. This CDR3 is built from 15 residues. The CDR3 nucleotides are TGTGCCACCAGCTCTTCGGGAGGGCGGATTAACGAGCAGTACTTC. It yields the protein CATSSSGGRINEQYF.

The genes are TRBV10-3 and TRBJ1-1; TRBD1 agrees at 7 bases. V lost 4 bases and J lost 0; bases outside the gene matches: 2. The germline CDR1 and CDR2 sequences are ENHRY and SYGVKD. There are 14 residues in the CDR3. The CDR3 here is CAISGDSLNTEAFF. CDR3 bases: TGTGCCATCAGTGGGGACAGCTTGAACACTGAAGCTTTCTTT.

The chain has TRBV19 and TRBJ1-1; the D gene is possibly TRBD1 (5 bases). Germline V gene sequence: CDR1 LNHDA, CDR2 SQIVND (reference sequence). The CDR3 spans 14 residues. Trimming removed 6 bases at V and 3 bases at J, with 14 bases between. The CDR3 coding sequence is TGTGCCAGTAGACTAGCGGGAGGGGACACTGAAGCTTTCTTT. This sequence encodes CASRLAGGDTEAFF.

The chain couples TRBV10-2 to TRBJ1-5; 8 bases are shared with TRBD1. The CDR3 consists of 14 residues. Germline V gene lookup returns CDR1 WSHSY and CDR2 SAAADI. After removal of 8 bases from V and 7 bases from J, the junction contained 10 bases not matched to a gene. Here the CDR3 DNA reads TGCGCCAGCGGAGACAGGGGTATTCGACAGCCCCAGCATTTT. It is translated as CASGDRGIRQPQHF.